This paragraph reports one TCR beta chain. The antigen is unknown. The CDR3 consists of 14 residues. V lost 0 bases and J lost 3, with 9 bases in between. Germline V CDR1 and CDR2: SGDLS, YYNGEE. The treatment here: oral pan-JAK inhibitor, 5-10 mg twice daily. The data were obtained in a study of CD8+ T cells in alopecia areata. RNA, once extracted, was reverse transcribed into cDNA for use as the sequencing template. Assay: immunoSEQ multiplex PCR; the TCRdb copy retains only in-frame clones and omits some. The table shows a few hundred thousand clones, with just over 65% occurring only once. Findings and limits, study-wide: Among the top 100, expanded CD8+ clones, as well as scalp clonality, were significantly decreased by tofacitinib.

The sequences come from CD4+ T cells sorted from blood, collected around week 42, from a patient treated with tofacitinib. The source of this sequence is a human donor with alopecia areata. The rearrangement uses TRBV9 and TRBJ1-1; D is ambiguous. The CDR3 DNA is TGTGCCAGCAGCGTAGGGGGAGAGGACACTGAAGCTTTCTTT. Its protein is CASSVGGEDTEAFF.